What follows are 14 T cell receptor beta chains derived from one specimen sequenced in a study of shared clonotypes between healthy human individuals. Assay used: immunoSEQ multiplex PCR; TCRdb lists only in-frame clones, some missing. The sample yields over 150,000 clones, around 63% seen once. Material: memory CD4+ T cells sorted from blood. Regarding subset: CD45RA-negative fraction. These receptors originate from a man aged 25-45 years in good health.

The chain combines TRBV30 with TRBJ1-2; D not certain. CDR3 size: 14 residues. V gave up 4 bases and J gave up 6 bases, with 18 bases separating them. CDR1 and CDR2 (germline): GTSNPN, SVGIG (reference sequence). The CDR3 region is CAWNTMGGRDGYTF. The CDR3 region has the DNA TGTGCCTGGAATACGATGGGCGGCCGTGATGGCTACACCTTC.

This clone came up a few times. The rearrangement joins TRBV7-9 to TRBJ1-1, with no clear D. This CDR3 comprises 15 residues. The V end was cut by 5 bases, the J end by 7 bases, with 20 bases between. The germline CDR1 and CDR2 sequences are SEHNR and FQNEAQ (reference sequence). CDR3 DNA: TGTGCCAGCAGCCCCCCGGCCTCATTGATTAGTGAAGCTTTCTTT. Its protein product is CASSPPASLISEAFF.

The chain recombines TRBV6-5 with TRBJ1-5; 10 bases are shared with TRBD1. The CDR3 spans 15 residues. Germline loops: CDR1 MNHEY, CDR2 SVGAGI. Losses at the gene ends were 4 bases for V and 3 bases for J; bases not matched to a gene: 3. The DNA for the CDR3 is TGTGCCAGCAGTTCCGGGACAGGGGCCAATCAGCCCCAGCATTTT. Translation: CASSSGTGANQPQHF.

This chain uses TRBV6-1 with TRBJ2-7; D is unresolved. V was shortened by 8 bases and J by 4 bases, with 9 bases between the two germline ends. This CDR3 region has 11 residues. Germline CDR1 is MNHNS and CDR2 is SASEGT. In nucleotides, the CDR3 is TGTGCCAGCGCTAGTCTTTACGAGCAGTACTTC. Translating it yields CASASLYEQYF.

The gene calls are TRBV15 and TRBJ2-2; possible D gene TRBD2, 6 bases. CDR3 size: 14 residues. Trimming took 7 bases from V and 4 from J, leaving 13 bases between them. Germline assignment: CDR1 LNHNV and CDR2 YYDKDF (reference sequence). The CDR3 loop is CATNPSVATGELFF. DNA of the CDR3: TGTGCCACCAACCCTAGCGTTGCCACCGGGGAGCTGTTTTTT. The full variable domain, completed using reference TRBV15 and TRBJ2-2, is DAMVIQNPRYQVTQFGKPVTLSCSQTLNHNVMYWYQQKSSQAPKLLFHYYDKDFNNEADTPDNFQSRRPNTSFCFLDIRSPGLGDTAMYLCATNPSVATGELFFGEGSRLTVL.

The count of this clone is one. The gene calls are TRBV7-9 and TRBJ2-7; TRBD2 is a possible D gene (6 bases). Germline assignment: CDR1 SEHNR and CDR2 FQNEAQ (reference sequence). V was shortened by 3 bases and J by 1 base, with 16 bases between the two germline ends. CDR3 length: 16 residues. The DNA for the CDR3 is TGTGCCAGCAGCTTTGAAAGCGGCCGGGGGTCCTACGAGCAGTACTTC. Residues: CASSFESGRGSYEQYF.

This chain connects TRBV9 to TRBJ1-3; a weak D match, TRBD1 (5 bases). The V end lost 0 bases, the J end lost 4 bases, and 11 bases lay between the germline ends. From germline, CDR1 is SGDLS and CDR2 YYNGEE. The CDR3 sequence is 15 residues long. CDR3 amino acids: CASSVDGGYGNTIYF. The CDR3 DNA sequence: TGTGCCAGCAGCGTAGATGGGGGATACGGAAACACCATATATTTT.

J is TRBJ2-7 and V is TRBV5-1, with a tentative D call TRBD2 (5 bases). This CDR3 region has 12 residues. Trimming left V 1 base short and J 13 bases short, with 15 bases between. CDR1 is SGHRS, CDR2 YFSETQ, per germline. This CDR3 is CASSLNGNGAYF. CDR3 DNA sequence: TGCGCCAGCAGCTTGAACGGGAACGGAGCCTACTTC.

This chain joins TRBV2 and TRBJ2-7; 9 positions match TRBD2. Germline V lookup: CDR1 SNHLY, CDR2 FYNNEI. The junction had 7 bases not matched to a gene; V was cut back by 6 bases and J by 4 bases. The CDR3 contains 14 residues. CDR3 DNA: TGTGCCAGCAGAGACGAACTAGCGGGTTACGAGCAGTACTTC. This encodes CASRDELAGYEQYF.

The rearrangement links TRBV30 to TRBJ2-7; D is possibly TRBD1 or TRBD2 (6 bases each). The germline V gene has CDR1 GTSNPN and CDR2 SVGIG (reference sequence). With 3 bases removed from V and 3 bases from J, the gap between germline ends came to 18 bases. This CDR3 has 15 residues. The CDR3 reads CAWRGPGAAIYEQYF. The CDR3 DNA follows: TGTGCCTGGAGGGGACCGGGGGCCGCGATCTACGAGCAGTACTTC.

This clone showed up just once. The chain recombines TRBV28 with TRBJ1-1, with D possibly matching TRBD1 (5 bases). Germline CDR1 and CDR2: MDHEN and SYDVKM. The V end was cut by 10 bases, the J end by 1 base, with 7 bases between. The CDR3 length is 11 residues. The CDR3 bases are TGTGCCACTAGGGGGAACACTGAAGCTTTCTTT. Translated: CATRGNTEAFF.

CDR3 in amino acids: CASSELGLGTGELFF. CDR3 sequence (DNA): TGCGCCAGCAGCGAGCTGGGACTCGGCACCGGGGAGCTGTTTTTT. This chain joins TRBV5-1 and TRBJ2-2; weak D call: TRBD2 (6 bases). Per the germline V gene, CDR1 is SGHRS and CDR2 is YFSETQ. The V end was cut by 4 bases, the J end by 4 bases, with 14 bases between. This CDR3 has 15 amino acids.

This chain connects TRBV7-2 to TRBJ2-7; 12 nucleotides line up with TRBD2. The germline V gene encodes CDR1 SGHTA and CDR2 FQGNSA. Losses at the gene ends were 1 base for V and 4 bases for J; bases not matched to a gene: 5. The CDR3 runs 16 residues. The CDR3 loop is CASSLVVTSGSYEQYF. As DNA, the CDR3 is TGTGCCAGCAGCTTAGTGGTGACTAGCGGGAGTTACGAGCAGTACTTC. The full variable domain, with the rest looked up from reference TRBV7-2 and TRBJ2-7, is GAGVSQSPSNKVTEKGKDVELRCDPISGHTALYWYRQSLGQGLEFLIYFQGNSAPDKSGLPSDRFSAERTGGSVSTLTIQRTQQEDSAVYLCASSLVVTSGSYEQYFGPGTRLTVT.

V gene TRBV15 combines with J gene TRBJ2-6; no definite D call. Germline loops: CDR1 LNHNV, CDR2 YYDKDF (reference sequence). This CDR3 spans 16 amino acids. The ends were cut back, 0 bases at V and 0 bases at J, with 6 bases in the middle. The CDR3 here is CATSRDSHSGANVLTF. Here the CDR3 DNA reads TGTGCCACCAGCAGAGATTCCCACTCTGGGGCCAACGTCCTGACTTTC.